The TCR beta chain under discussion was sequenced for a study of T-cell reconstitution after alpha-beta-depleted transplantation in children. Findings and limits, study-wide: Expanded graft clones numbering several hundred reportedly gave rise to alpha-beta T cells about two months after transplant. Recipient T cells and thymic progenitors that survived gave rise to the high TCRbeta diversity observed at day 60 in some patients. One year after transplant, T-cell counts and diversity came mostly from newly produced T cells.

CDR3 length: 16 residues. Trimming took 2 bases from V and 0 from J, leaving 8 bases between them. Germline V gives CDR1 MNHEY, CDR2 SMNVEV (reference sequence). Molecular barcoding with unique molecular identifiers was used for the TCRbeta library. One entry per CDR3 protein, called by TCRdb with MiXCR from the PCR reads. In the table there are some 840,000 distinct CDR3 sequences, about 16% of which are singletons. A few counts support this clonotype. As yet, its antigen is unknown. The chain combines TRBV27 with TRBJ1-6, with unresolved D. This sequence originates from a male patient between 10 and 17 years old who had a stem cell transplant for acute lymphoblastic leukemia, so the T cells may come from the graft donor. The sequencing used PBMCs, mostly from graft donor cells, collected 360 days after TCRalphabeta/CD19-depleted stem cell transplant. The CDR3 nucleotides are TGTGCCAGCAGTTTAGTCGAAAGCTCCTATAATTCACCCCTCCACTTT. It specifies CASSLVESSYNSPLHF.